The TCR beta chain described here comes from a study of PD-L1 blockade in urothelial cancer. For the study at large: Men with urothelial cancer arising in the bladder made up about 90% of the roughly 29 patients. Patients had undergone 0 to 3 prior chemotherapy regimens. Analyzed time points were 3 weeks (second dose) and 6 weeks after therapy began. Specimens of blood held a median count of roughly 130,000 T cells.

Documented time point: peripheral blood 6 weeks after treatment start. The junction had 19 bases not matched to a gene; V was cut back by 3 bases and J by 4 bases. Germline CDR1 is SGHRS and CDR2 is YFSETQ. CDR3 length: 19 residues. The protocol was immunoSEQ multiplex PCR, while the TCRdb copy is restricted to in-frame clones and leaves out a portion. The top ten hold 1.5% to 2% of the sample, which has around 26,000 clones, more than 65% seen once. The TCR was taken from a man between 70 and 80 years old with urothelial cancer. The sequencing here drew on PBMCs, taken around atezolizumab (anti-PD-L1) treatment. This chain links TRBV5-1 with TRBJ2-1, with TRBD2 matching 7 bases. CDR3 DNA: TGCGCCAGCAGCTCCGCTTTTAATCCCGAGACTAGCCTTTACAATGAGCAGTTCTTC. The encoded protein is CASSSAFNPETSLYNEQFF. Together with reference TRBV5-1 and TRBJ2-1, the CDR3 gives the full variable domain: KAGVTQTPRYLIKTRGQQVTLSCSPISGHRSVSWYQQTPGQGLQFLFEYFSETQRNKGNFPGRFSGRQFSNSRSEMNVSTLELGDSALYLCASSSAFNPETSLYNEQFFGPGTRLTVL.